The present T cell receptor beta chain was sequenced within a study of CD8+ T cells in alopecia areata (dated by TCRdb to the late 2010s). Background on the whole study: Treated patients were enrolled in an open-label pilot trial of oral tofacitinib at 5 to 10 mg twice daily for moderate-to-severe alopecia areata. Tofacitinib-treated patients had biopsies at baseline and at 4 and 24 weeks of treatment, with a later scalp biopsy in several patients. Disease severity in treated patients was measured with the SALT score, which quantifies the percentage of affected scalp surface area. Tofacitinib was given for 6 to 18 months, followed by 6 months of follow-up off drug to assess delayed response and recurrence. On the human side, TCRbeta sequencing was run on scalp tissue and on sorted CD4+ and CD8+ peripheral blood T cells from healthy controls and from alopecia areata patients with either patchy or totalis/universalis disease. RNA came from the PAXgene miRNA kit for fixed scalp, the miRNeasy kit for PBMCs, and the RNeasy kit for mouse skin. TCRbeta CDR3 regions were amplified by immunoSEQ multiplex PCR with 35 Vbeta forward and 13 Jbeta reverse primers. High-throughput TCRbeta sequencing was used to examine T cell clonal expansion in alopecia areata in both the C3H/HeJ mouse model and human patients. Scalp clonality was compared among normal scalp (n=4), patchy alopecia areata scalp (n=8), and alopecia totalis/universalis scalp (n=8). Broad study findings and their caveats: Compared with mice, TCR sequences shared between patients were less clear, possibly partly because of HLA diversity across the patient population. Unlike mouse skin, which is dominated by gammadelta T cells, normal human skin has resident alphabeta T cells that are also sequenced, and this complicates analysis of the scalp TCR repertoire. Because the treated cohort was small and had only one nonresponder, larger studies are needed to examine links between baseline CD8+ expansion and response. Compared with normal scalp, lesional scalp had higher clonality and more expanded CD8+ clones, particularly in alopecia totalis/universalis, a pattern that suggests antigenic drive. During tofacitinib treatment, many expanded lesional clones remained in scalp and blood, and this persistence may partly explain relapse after treatment is stopped. Tofacitinib significantly decreased scalp clonality and the number of expanded CD8+ clones among the top 100 scalp clones.

The sample holds a few counts of this clone. The antigen this receptor binds is unknown. Base qualities are not at hand, and no much larger clone is one base apart. This specimen's time point label, per the study, means: about 25 weeks on oral tofacitinib. According to the study, the label for this sample's treatment or condition signals: oral pan-JAK inhibitor, 5-10 mg twice daily. Peripheral blood and lesional scalp punch biopsies were obtained from patients with alopecia areata. PBMCs were isolated by density centrifugation and stained for CD3, CD4 and CD8, after which CD4+ and CD8+ T cells were sorted on a FACSAria. A distance of 11 bases separates the germline ends of V and J, which lose 4 bases and 4 bases respectively. The CDR1 and CDR2 encoded by the germline V gene are SQVTM and ANQGSEA. Including the terminal cysteine and phenylalanine, the CDR3 comprises 13 residues. Solely the CDR3 DNA is kept, with 39 bases framed from the first base.

Preparation of the library involved the immunoSEQ multiplex PCR assay. RNA was extracted from all samples and reverse transcribed into cDNA, which served as template for TCR sequencing. First-strand cDNA was synthesized using SuperScript III with a 2:1 mix of oligo-dT and random hexamers. A synthetic immune receptor repertoire was used to measure amplification bias, and any remaining bias was corrected computationally. In the original analysis: Raw reads were preprocessed to remove errors, and CDR3 was defined according to IMGT conventions as the region from the conserved cysteine to phenylalanine. Clonality was computed as 1 minus the Shannon entropy, with the entropy normalized by log2 of the number of productive unique TCRs. Whether scalp clones were CD4 or CD8 was inferred by matching scalp TCRbeta sequences against CD4 and CD8 repertoires sorted from blood. The immuneACCESS repertoire file appears here via TCRdb, limited to in-frame rearrangements. These files lack a portion of the clones; in checked studies, under half of the deficit traces to unresolved V genes, and the cause of the others is not known. V and J calls and clone size are copied from that table; D and trimming were computed from the DNA. This sample lists about 190,000 clones; roughly 66% were detected once. The top ten constitute approximately 0.93% of the sample.

The chain uses TRBV29-1 and TRBJ1-5; a weak D assignment points to TRBD1 (6 bases agree). The source of this sequence is a human donor with alopecia areata. The input for sequencing was CD4+ T cells sorted from blood, taken at week 24, from a patient treated with tofacitinib. The nucleotide sequence is given as TGCAGCGTTGCAGGGGATGGAAATCAGCCCCAGCATTTT. Translated, it reads CSVAGDGNQPQHF.